These 24 T cell receptor beta chains came from one sample sequenced in a study of shared clonotypes between healthy human individuals. Produced via immunoSEQ multiplex PCR; TCRdb's table is partial and in-frame only. The sample has 2 million to 3 million clones; more than 90% are singletons. The sample comprised naive CD4+ T cells sorted from blood. Subset noted: CD45RA+ positively selected. Source of these receptors: a man aged 18 to 35 in good health.

The chain has TRBV18 and TRBJ2-1; no clear D gene. This CDR3 is 16 amino acids long. In germline, CDR1 is KGHSH, CDR2 LQKENI. V gave up 0 bases and J gave up 0 bases, with 9 bases separating them. The CDR3 nucleotides are TGTGCCAGCTCACCACCACGCGTGAGCTCCTACAATGAGCAGTTCTTC. It encodes CASSPPRVSSYNEQFF.

V gene TRBV5-6 combines with J gene TRBJ2-7; D not certain. Germline CDR1 reads SGHDT; CDR2 reads YYEEEE. This CDR3 is built from 15 residues. Between the trimmed V and J ends, which lost 2 bases and 3 bases, there was a span of 15 bases. CDR3 in amino acids: CASSFGRGFNYEQYF. The CDR3 nucleotides are TGTGCCAGCAGCTTTGGAAGAGGTTTCAACTACGAGCAGTACTTC.

The genes are TRBV19 and TRBJ1-5; the match to TRBD1 covers 12 bases. CDR1 is LNHDA, CDR2 SQIVND, per germline (reference sequence). The CDR3 sequence is 18 residues long. The V and J ends lost 7 bases and 0 bases, in that order; junction bases with no gene match: 10. CDR3 protein: CASTTGTGGLYSNQPQHF. The CDR3 nucleotides are TGTGCCAGTACTACCGGGACAGGGGGCCTTTATAGCAATCAGCCCCAGCATTTT.

The chain uses TRBV27 and TRBJ1-6; TRBD1 is a possible D gene (6 bases). Trimming stripped 5 bases from V and 4 bases from J, with 15 bases between. In germline, CDR1 is MNHEY, CDR2 SMNVEV (reference sequence). The CDR3 is 16 amino acids. This chain's CDR3 is CASSPGGQMYNSPLHF. In nucleotides, the CDR3 is TGTGCCAGCAGTCCGGGAGGACAGATGTATAATTCACCCCTCCACTTT.

The V and J genes are TRBV5-1 and TRBJ1-2, with a tentative D call TRBD1 (6 bases). Germline V gene data show CDR1 as SGHRS and CDR2 as YFSETQ. The CDR3 sequence is 15 residues long. The V and J ends lost 0 bases and 6 bases respectively, with 15 bases between them. CDR3: CASSLASVRGDGYTF. The CDR3 coding sequence is TGCGCCAGCAGCTTGGCCTCGGTCAGGGGAGATGGCTACACCTTC.

This clone is a singleton in its sample. The V and J genes are TRBV7-9 and TRBJ2-2, with D unresolved. This CDR3 has 12 residues. V was shortened by 5 bases and J by 8 bases, with 9 bases between the two germline ends. Germline V gene lookup returns CDR1 SEHNR and CDR2 FQNEAQ (reference sequence). The CDR3 coding sequence is TGTGCCAGCAGCCCCGAACTGGGGGAGCTGTTTTTT. Protein product: CASSPELGELFF. Together with reference TRBV7-9 and TRBJ2-2, the CDR3 gives the full variable domain: DTGVSQNPRHKITKRGQNVTFRCDPISEHNRLYWYRQTLGQGPEFLTYFQNEAQLEKSRLLSDRFSAERPKGSFSTLEIQRTEQGDSAMYLCASSPELGELFFGEGSRLTVL.

This clone was detected only once. This chain uses TRBV11-2 with TRBJ1-1, with D hard to call. The V end was cut by 8 bases, the J end by 4 bases, with 11 bases between. Germline CDR1 SGHAT, CDR2 FQNNGV. This CDR3 is built from 12 residues. The CDR3 protein is CASGQSLTEAFF. The CDR3 nucleotides read TGTGCCAGCGGTCAGAGTCTCACTGAAGCTTTCTTT.

V usage is TRBV2 and J usage is TRBJ1-2; 8 positions agree with TRBD1. Germline CDR1 is SNHLY and CDR2 is FYNNEI. Unmatched junction bases numbered 3, after V lost 4 bases and J lost 8 bases. The CDR3 length is 12 residues. For the CDR3, the DNA is TGTGCCAGCAGTGCGCAGGGGGCCGGCTACACCTTC. Translated, it gives CASSAQGAGYTF.

The chain combines TRBV6-1 with TRBJ1-2; D unresolved. The germline V gene encodes CDR1 MNHNS and CDR2 SASEGT. V dropped 1 base and J dropped 0 bases, with 9 bases sitting between them. The CDR3 extends over 15 amino acids. The CDR3 spells CASSEGQVSNYGYTF. The CDR3 bases are TGTGCCAGCAGTGAAGGGCAGGTTTCTAACTATGGCTACACCTTC.

V gene TRBV19 combines with J gene TRBJ1-3; 7 nucleotides match TRBD1. The CDR3 loop spans 15 amino acids. Trimming took 4 bases from V and 0 from J; bases not matched to a gene: 3. CDR1 and CDR2 (germline): LNHDA, SQIVND (reference sequence). For the CDR3, the DNA is TGTGCCAGTAGTACCCGGGACAGCTCTGGAAACACCATATATTTT. The encoded protein is CASSTRDSSGNTIYF.

This clone was recorded once. The chain links TRBV9 to TRBJ1-4; 8 bases fit TRBD1. The germline V gene has CDR1 SGDLS and CDR2 YYNGEE. J gave up 7 bases and V 5 bases, and 13 bases lay outside the gene matches. The CDR3 runs 16 residues. CDR3 DNA: TGTGCCAGCAGTAGCCCAGGGGGCGCTTTTAGTGAAAAACTGTTTTTT. The encoded protein is CASSSPGGAFSEKLFF.

CDR3 residues: CASSSGQADTQYF. CDR3 nucleotide sequence: TGCGCCAGCAGCTCGGGGCAAGCGGATACGCAGTATTTT. The chain links TRBV5-1 to TRBJ2-3; TRBD1 or TRBD2 may be the D gene (5 bases each). CDR3 length: 13 residues. Germline CDR1 and CDR2: SGHRS and YFSETQ. The V and J ends lost 3 bases and 6 bases respectively, with 11 bases between them.

The chain carries TRBV9 and TRBJ2-2; the D is unclear. The V end was cut by 1 base, the J end by 3 bases, with 7 bases between. The CDR3 extends over 14 amino acids. Looked up from germline, CDR1 is SGDLS and CDR2 is YYNGEE. The CDR3 sequence: CASSVFGDTGELFF. The CDR3, as DNA: TGTGCCAGCAGCGTATTTGGGGACACCGGGGAGCTGTTTTTT. The whole variable domain, filled in from reference TRBV9 and TRBJ2-2, reads DSGVTQTPKHLITATGQRVTLRCSPRSGDLSVYWYQQSLDQGLQFLIQYYNGEERAKGNILERFSAQQFPDLHSELNLSSLELGDSALYFCASSVFGDTGELFFGEGSRLTVL.

Concerning this clone: Distinct nucleotide sequences in the sample also encode this CDR3. The gene calls are TRBV4-1 and TRBJ2-7; 10 nucleotides align to TRBD1. The V segment lost 3 bases and the J segment 1 base; nucleotides outside the gene matches: 3. The germline V gene has CDR1 MGHRA and CDR2 YSYEKL. This CDR3 is 15 amino acids long. CDR3 residues: CASSQPGQGSYEQYF. DNA of the CDR3: TGCGCCAGCAGCCAGCCGGGACAGGGGTCCTACGAGCAGTACTTC.

The V gene is TRBV7-9, the J gene TRBJ2-1; D uncertain. From germline, CDR1 is SEHNR and CDR2 FQNEAQ (reference sequence). The CDR3 extends over 17 amino acids. Trimming stripped 7 bases from V and 5 bases from J, with 24 bases between. This CDR3 reads CASTVELGPTKDNEQFF. CDR3 coding DNA: TGTGCCAGCACCGTCGAGCTAGGACCCACGAAAGACAATGAGCAGTTCTTC.

As to this clone: The same CDR3 also results from other DNA sequences found in this sample. The V and J genes are TRBV7-2 and TRBJ2-7; no reliable D call. V lost 5 bases and J 0 bases, leaving 8 bases between the germline ends. Germline assignment: CDR1 SGHTA and CDR2 FQGNSA. The CDR3 contains 13 residues. The CDR3 region has the DNA TGTGCCAGCAGCCTCCGGATCTCCTACGAGCAGTACTTC. This encodes CASSLRISYEQYF.

V usage is TRBV30 and J usage is TRBJ2-1; 8 bases match TRBD2. Per the germline V gene, CDR1 is GTSNPN and CDR2 is SVGIG (reference sequence). The junction had 1 base not matched to a gene; V was cut back by 3 bases and J by 9 bases. The CDR3 consists of 11 residues. The CDR3 coding sequence is TGTGCCTGGAGCGGGGGGGGTGAGCAGTTCTTC. Translating gives CAWSGGGEQFF.

This rearrangement joins TRBV5-4 to TRBJ1-4; TRBD1 agrees at 7 bases. Germline V gene sequence: CDR1 SGHNT, CDR2 YYREEE (reference sequence). The trim removed 1 base at V and 4 bases at J, leaving 4 bases unmatched. The CDR3 length is 15 residues. CDR3 sequence: CASSLTGAVNEKLFF. The CDR3 nucleotides are TGTGCCAGCAGCTTGACAGGGGCCGTTAATGAAAAACTGTTTTTT.

The V gene is TRBV5-1, the J gene TRBJ2-6, with 11 nucleotides matching TRBD2. The trim removed 4 bases at V and 0 bases at J, leaving 0 bases unmatched. CDR1 is SGHRS, CDR2 YFSETQ, per germline. CDR3 length: 16 amino acids. The CDR3 sequence is CASSTSGGSGANVLTF. CDR3 nucleotides: TGCGCCAGCAGCACTAGCGGGGGCTCTGGGGCCAACGTCCTGACTTTC.

The chain employs TRBV25-1 and TRBJ2-1; the D is unclear. CDR3 length equals 14 residues. Germline V gene data show CDR1 as MGHDK and CDR2 as SYGVNS. Trimming shortened V by 5 bases and J by 9 bases, and 17 bases separated the two germline ends. DNA for the CDR3: TGTGCCAGCAGTAAGACCGGAGAAACCCCTGAGCAGTTCTTC. Translated: CASSKTGETPEQFF.

The chain carries TRBV7-2 and TRBJ1-2; D gene ambiguous. Looked up from germline, CDR1 is SGHTA and CDR2 is FQGNSA. The CDR3 contains 16 residues. V was cut by 1 base and J by 7 bases, with 19 bases left in between. Here the CDR3 DNA reads TGTGCCAGCAGCTTAGTCAGTAATGCGGGCGAGGGTGGCTACACCTTC. Its translation: CASSLVSNAGEGGYTF. Using reference TRBV7-2 and TRBJ1-2 for the parts outside the CDR3, the full variable domain is GAGVSQSPSNKVTEKGKDVELRCDPISGHTALYWYRQSLGQGLEFLIYFQGNSAPDKSGLPSDRFSAERTGGSVSTLTIQRTQQEDSAVYLCASSLVSNAGEGGYTFGSGTRLTVV.

The chain combines TRBV5-6 with TRBJ2-2, with unresolved D. With 5 bases removed from V and 5 bases from J, the gap between germline ends came to 13 bases. CDR1 and CDR2 from the germline V gene are SGHDT and YYEEEE. This CDR3 comprises 14 residues. The CDR3 DNA is TGTGCCAGCAGTCTGGGGTGGGGAACCGGGGAGCTGTTTTTT. Its translation is CASSLGWGTGELFF.

The chain carries TRBV7-8 and TRBJ1-5; a weak D match, TRBD1 (6 bases). Germline assignment: CDR1 SGHVS and CDR2 FQNEAQ. V lost 2 bases to trimming and J lost 6 bases, with 14 bases between them. CDR3 length: 15 amino acids. CDR3 loop: CASSLFEGGTQPQHF. The CDR3 DNA reads TGTGCCAGCAGCTTATTCGAGGGGGGGACTCAGCCCCAGCATTTT.

The chain employs TRBV4-3 and TRBJ2-1; no clear D. Looked up from germline, CDR1 is LGHNA and CDR2 is YSLEER. There are 15 residues in the CDR3. Trimming shortened V by 0 bases and J by 4 bases, and 10 bases separated the two germline ends. The CDR3 loop reads CASSQEGGLYNEQFF. The CDR3 DNA follows: TGCGCCAGCAGCCAAGAAGGTGGGCTATACAATGAGCAGTTCTTC.